These 24 T cell receptor beta chains originate from one sample sequenced in a study of post-analysis software for immune sequencing data. Findings and caveats of the study: Relative to controls, patients had five TRBV segments at higher frequency, with TRBV5-6, TRBV5-1 and TRBV20-1 among these.

No antigens are known for them. Sequencing libraries made from TCR beta cDNA carried unique molecular identifiers. TCRdb analysed the PCR reads with MiXCR anew, one entry per CDR3 protein. The sample shows roughly 540,000 distinct CDR3 sequences, around 36% of them seen only once. The sequenced sample was blood. Receptors originate from a girl aged 2 to 17 with multiple sclerosis.

This clonotype occurred a few times. This chain links TRBV4-2 with TRBJ2-5; 7 bases are a match to TRBD2. J lost 0 bases, V lost 4 bases, and 23 bases had no gene match. Germline loops: CDR1 LGHNA, CDR2 YNFKEQ. The CDR3 consists of 21 residues. CDR3 in DNA: TGTGCCAGCAGCCGGGGGTCGTGGGGGGGGGACCTACATTCGTACCAAGAGACCCAGTACTTC. Amino acids: CASSRGSWGGDLHSYQETQYF.

In DNA form, the CDR3 reads TGTGCCAGCAGTGAAAGGCCGGGGGCGTCCGGGGAGCTGTTTTTT. Protein: CASSERPGASGELFF. The chain combines TRBV2 with TRBJ2-2, with D perhaps TRBD1 or TRBD2 (6 bases each). Trimming stripped 2 bases from V and 6 bases from J, with 13 bases between. This CDR3 comprises 15 residues. Per the germline V gene, CDR1 is SNHLY and CDR2 is FYNNEI. The full variable domain, rest sourced from reference TRBV2 and TRBJ2-2, is EPEVTQTPSHQVTQMGQEVILRCVPISNHLYFYWYRQILGQKVEFLVSFYNNEISEKSEIFDDQFSVERPDGSNFTLKIRSTKLEDSAMYFCASSERPGASGELFFGEGSRLTVL.

This clonotype has more than one count but fewer than ten. This chain connects TRBV5-6 to TRBJ1-4, with D perhaps matching TRBD1 (5 bases). Trimming took 0 bases from V and 8 from J, leaving 14 bases between them. This CDR3 has 15 residues. From germline, CDR1 is SGHDT and CDR2 YYEEEE. The chain's CDR3 is CASSLGGRAEEKLFF. In DNA form, the CDR3 reads TGTGCCAGCAGCTTGGGGGGCAGGGCGGAGGAAAAACTGTTTTTT.

This clonotype has more than one count but fewer than ten. In DNA, the CDR3 is TGTGCCAGCAGGAAAAGGAATGAGCAGTTCTTC. Its translation is CASRKRNEQFF. This chain joins TRBV6-1 and TRBJ2-1; D is ambiguous. This CDR3 is 11 amino acids long. V lost 6 bases, J lost 7 bases, and 7 bases lay in between. Germline assignment: CDR1 MNHNS and CDR2 SASEGT.

Only a few counts were recorded for this clonotype. This sequence joins TRBV7-2 and TRBJ1-5; weak D call: TRBD1 (5 bases). The CDR3 has 16 residues. V lost 5 bases and J 0 bases, leaving 14 bases between the germline ends. The V gene's germline CDR1 is SGHTA and CDR2 FQGNSA. CDR3 DNA: TGTGCCAGCAGCGTGGACGGGACCCTTAGCAATCAGCCCCAGCATTTT. Translated: CASSVDGTLSNQPQHF.

This clonotype has ten or more counts. The CDR3 DNA sequence: TGTGCCAGCAGCTTATCTACAGGGAACAATGAGCAGTTCTTC. It specifies CASSLSTGNNEQFF. The chain combines TRBV7-2 with TRBJ2-1, with a possible D match to TRBD1 (6 bases). Germline V gives CDR1 SGHTA, CDR2 FQGNSA. V shed 2 bases and J shed 5 bases, with 10 bases lying between them. CDR3 length: 14 residues.

This clonotype was recorded a few times. V and J are TRBV10-3 and TRBJ2-3; D is ambiguous. The ends were cut back, 4 bases at V and 1 base at J, with 15 bases in the middle. The length of the CDR3 is 16 residues. Per germline, CDR1 ENHRY and CDR2 SYGVKD. In nucleotides, the CDR3 is TGTGCCATCAGTGCATTAGCCGACGCGGGCACAGATACGCAGTATTTT. It codes for CAISALADAGTDTQYF.

The chain carries TRBV2 and TRBJ1-2, with D perhaps TRBD1 (6 bases). V lost 4 bases and J lost 6, with 21 bases in between. Germline values: CDR1 SNHLY, CDR2 FYNNEI. The CDR3 covers 16 residues. The chain's CDR3 is CASSVQRTGQFHGYTF. CDR3 nucleotides: TGTGCCAGCAGTGTTCAGCGAACAGGGCAGTTTCATGGCTACACCTTC.

This clonotype was detected only a few times. This rearrangement joins TRBV6-6 to TRBJ2-3; D is possibly TRBD2 (6 bases). V lost 6 bases to trimming and J lost 4 bases, with 14 bases between them. The CDR3 loop spans 14 amino acids. Germline V gives CDR1 MNHNY, CDR2 SVGAGI (reference sequence). The CDR3 loop reads CASRLGGGADTQYF. DNA of the CDR3: TGTGCCAGCAGGCTAGGTGGCGGGGCAGATACGCAGTATTTT.

The rearrangement joins TRBV7-2 to TRBJ1-2; 8 nucleotides agree with TRBD1. The V gene end was trimmed by 5 bases and the J gene end by 6 bases; junction bases not matched to a gene: 11. The germline V gene encodes CDR1 SGHTA and CDR2 FQGNSA. The CDR3 has 15 residues. CDR3 protein: CASSQGAETRNGYTF. CDR3 DNA: TGTGCCAGCAGCCAGGGGGCAGAAACCCGAAATGGCTACACCTTC.

J is TRBJ2-3 and V is TRBV9; either TRBD1 or TRBD2 may fit D (5 bases each). Germline V gene sequence: CDR1 SGDLS, CDR2 YYNGEE. The CDR3 runs 14 residues. Trimming pared 6 bases from V and 2 bases from J, leaving 13 bases between. For the CDR3, the DNA is TGTGCCAGCAAAGGGGACGATCTCACAGATACGCAGTATTTT. Its protein is CASKGDDLTDTQYF. The variable domain in full, with the rest retrieved from reference TRBV9 and TRBJ2-3, is DSGVTQTPKHLITATGQRVTLRCSPRSGDLSVYWYQQSLDQGLQFLIQYYNGEERAKGNILERFSAQQFPDLHSELNLSSLELGDSALYFCASKGDDLTDTQYFGPGTRLTVL.

This clonotype was detected only a few times. The V and J genes are TRBV19 and TRBJ1-1; D gene uncertain. This CDR3 has 17 amino acids. Germline CDR1 is LNHDA and CDR2 is SQIVND (reference sequence). The V and J ends lost 3 bases and 1 base respectively, with 18 bases between them. CDR3 sequence reads: CASSIGVASWPNTEAFF. The CDR3 coding sequence is TGTGCCAGTAGTATCGGGGTGGCGTCCTGGCCGAACACTGAAGCTTTCTTT. Based on the CDR3 plus reference TRBV19 and TRBJ1-1, the full variable domain is DGGITQSPKYLFRKEGQNVTLSCEQNLNHDAMYWYRQDPGQGLRLIYYSQIVNDFQKGDIAEGYSVSREKKESFPLTVTSAQKNPTAFYLCASSIGVASWPNTEAFFGQGTRLTVV.

This clonotype was seen ten or more times. The CDR3 DNA follows: TGTGCCAGCAGCCCCGACAGGGGAGACTATGGCTACACCTTC. It specifies CASSPDRGDYGYTF. The V gene is TRBV11-1, the J gene TRBJ1-2; 8 bases line up with TRBD1. CDR1 and CDR2 (germline): SGHAT, FQDESV (reference sequence). This CDR3 is built from 14 residues. With 5 bases clipped from V and 3 bases from J, the junction kept 5 bases outside the gene matches.

The rearrangement joins TRBV24-1 to TRBJ2-5, with a weak D call TRBD1 (5 bases). Gene TRBJ2-7 matches the end of the DNA better, so the J call may be wrong. Germline assignment: CDR1 KGHDR and CDR2 SFDVKD. CDR3 length equals 12 residues. CDR3: CATRGDSYEQYF. CDR3 DNA sequence: TGTGCCACCAGGGGCGACAGCTACGAGCAGTACTTC.

The chain carries TRBV20-1 and TRBJ1-2; D uncertain. Germline V CDR1 and CDR2: DFQATT, SNEGSKA (reference sequence). CDR3 length: 13 residues. The CDR3, as DNA: TGCATGGGCCTTCCGGACGCTAACTATGGCTACACCTTC. It encodes CMGLPDANYGYTF.

This clonotype was detected only a few times. V is TRBV20-1 and J is TRBJ2-2; TRBD1 is a possible D gene (6 bases). The germline gives CDR1 DFQATT, CDR2 SNEGSKA (reference sequence). The CDR3 totals 16 residues. V dropped 3 bases and J dropped 0 bases, with 14 bases sitting between them. CDR3 coding DNA: TGCAGTGCTAGGACACAGGGTCCCACGAACACCGGGGAGCTGTTTTTT. This codes for CSARTQGPTNTGELFF.

This clonotype was seen a handful of times. The V call is TRBV4-1, the J call TRBJ2-6, with a possible D match to TRBD2 (6 bases). The CDR3 covers 21 residues. V was trimmed by 4 bases and J by 0 bases, leaving 25 bases between them. In germline, CDR1 is MGHRA, CDR2 YSYEKL. The CDR3 is CASSPLEDAGLPLSGANVLTF. CDR3 nucleotide sequence: TGCGCCAGCAGCCCACTTGAGGATGCGGGGTTGCCTCTCTCTGGGGCCAACGTCCTGACTTTC.

The chain carries TRBV19 and TRBJ1-2; possibly TRBD1 for D (5 bases). V dropped 5 bases and J dropped 5 bases, with 12 bases sitting between them. This CDR3 contains 13 residues. CDR1 and CDR2 (germline): LNHDA, SQIVND (reference sequence). Written as DNA, the CDR3 is TGTGCCAGTAGTTGGGACGCGGATTATGGCTACACCTTC. It yields the protein CASSWDADYGYTF.

This clonotype turned up a few times. The chain links TRBV29-1 to TRBJ1-2, with D possibly TRBD1 on 5 matching bases. This CDR3 contains 13 residues. With 7 bases removed from V and 1 base from J, the gap between germline ends came to 13 bases. CDR1 and CDR2 (germline): SQVTM, ANQGSEA. DNA of the CDR3: TGCAGCGCCGCCGGGACCGTTAACTATGGCTACACCTTC. Amino acids: CSAAGTVNYGYTF.

This clonotype showed up many times. The rearrangement joins TRBV2 to TRBJ2-5; tentative D call: TRBD2 (5 bases). There are 14 residues in the CDR3. Between the trimmed V and J ends, which lost 4 bases and 3 bases, there was a span of 12 bases. Germline V gene lookup returns CDR1 SNHLY and CDR2 FYNNEI. The CDR3 loop is CASSASGGKETQYF. The CDR3 nucleotides are TGTGCCAGCAGTGCAAGCGGAGGAAAAGAGACCCAGTACTTC.

There are a few counts of this clonotype. The chain links TRBV4-1 to TRBJ2-1; tentatively, D is TRBD1 (6 bases). The CDR3 has 12 amino acids. Trimming shortened V by 4 bases and J by 10 bases, and 11 bases separated the two germline ends. Per germline, CDR1 MGHRA and CDR2 YSYEKL. This chain's CDR3 is CASSLYGQEQFF. The DNA for the CDR3 is TGCGCCAGCAGCCTTTACGGACAGGAGCAGTTCTTC.

The table lists this clonotype with a few counts. This chain joins TRBV5-1 and TRBJ2-1; 10 bases agree with TRBD1. This CDR3 contains 16 residues. V trimming: 3 bases; J trimming: 2 bases; junction bases outside the gene matches: 5. Germline V lookup: CDR1 SGHRS, CDR2 YFSETQ. The CDR3: CASSYGQGGTYNEQFF. The CDR3 DNA sequence: TGCGCCAGCAGCTACGGACAGGGGGGGACCTACAATGAGCAGTTCTTC.

In this sample, this clonotype turned up a few times. This chain links TRBV11-2 with TRBJ1-2; weak D call: TRBD1 (6 bases). CDR1 is SGHAT and CDR2 is FQNNGV in the germline V gene. The CDR3 covers 13 residues. Trimming left V 4 bases short and J 4 bases short, with 10 bases between. CDR3 in amino acids: CASSSDRTYGYTF. The DNA for the CDR3 is TGTGCCAGCAGCTCCGACAGGACCTATGGCTACACCTTC.

In the case of this clonotype: A single base separates this from a much larger clone, so it may be a read error. The chain combines TRBV29-1 with TRBJ2-4; perhaps TRBD2 as D (5 bases). The better agreement between TRBJ2-7 and the DNA end casts doubt on the J call. CDR3 length equals 13 residues. Germline V gene lookup returns CDR1 SQVTM and CDR2 ANQGSEA. CDR3 sequence (DNA): TGCAGCGCCCGGAGCGAGGGCCCCTACGAGCAGTACTTC. This gives the protein CSARSEGPYEQYF.